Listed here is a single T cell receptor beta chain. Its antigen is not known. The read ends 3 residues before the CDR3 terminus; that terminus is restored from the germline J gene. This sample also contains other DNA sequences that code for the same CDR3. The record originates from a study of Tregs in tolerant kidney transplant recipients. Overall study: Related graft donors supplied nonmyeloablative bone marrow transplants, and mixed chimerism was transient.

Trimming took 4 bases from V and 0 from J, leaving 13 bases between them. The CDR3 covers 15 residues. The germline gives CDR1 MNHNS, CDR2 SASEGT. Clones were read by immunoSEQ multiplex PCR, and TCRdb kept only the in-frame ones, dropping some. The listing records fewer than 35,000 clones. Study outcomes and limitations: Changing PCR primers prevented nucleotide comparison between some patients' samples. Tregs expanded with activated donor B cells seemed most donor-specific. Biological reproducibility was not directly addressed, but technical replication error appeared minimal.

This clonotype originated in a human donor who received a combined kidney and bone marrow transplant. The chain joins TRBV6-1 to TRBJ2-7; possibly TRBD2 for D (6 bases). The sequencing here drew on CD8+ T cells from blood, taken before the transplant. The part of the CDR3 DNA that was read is TGTGCCAGCAGTGGGGGGGATGGCTCCTCCTACGAG. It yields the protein CASSGGDGSSYE. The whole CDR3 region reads CASSGGDGSSYEQYF.